These 17 T cell receptor beta chains originate from one sample sequenced in a study of shared clonotypes between healthy human individuals. This table comes from immunoSEQ multiplex PCR, and its TCRdb copy is limited to in-frame clones, with some not included. The data contain 650,000 to 800,000 clones, 72% of them singletons. Material: memory CD4+ T cells sorted from blood. The subset here: CD45RA-negative fraction. These receptors were collected from a woman aged 25 to 39 in good health.

The rearrangement joins TRBV28 to TRBJ1-2, with D perhaps matching TRBD1 (5 bases). Germline lookup yields CDR1 MDHEN and CDR2 SYDVKM. Trimming took 2 bases from V and 5 from J, leaving 18 bases between them. This CDR3 has 16 residues. The CDR3 loop is CASSLTGSSQAYGYTF. CDR3 nucleotide sequence: TGTGCCAGCAGTTTAACGGGATCGTCACAGGCATATGGCTACACCTTC.

The V call is TRBV4-1, the J call TRBJ2-1; D remains unclear. CDR1 MGHRA and CDR2 YSYEKL come from the germline V gene. Trimming stripped 0 bases from V and 4 bases from J, with 16 bases between. The CDR3 sequence is 17 residues long. The CDR3 region has the DNA TGCGCCAGCAGCCAAGATCAAAGGAAACGGACGTACAATGAGCAGTTCTTC. This gives the protein CASSQDQRKRTYNEQFF.

With regard to this clone: A much bigger clone sits one base away, suggesting this may be a read error. This chain links TRBV5-5 with TRBJ1-5; 7 bases are shared with TRBD1. The CDR3 is 13 residues long. Germline trimming cut 2 bases from V and 5 bases from J; bases unmatched to any gene: 1. Germline assignment: CDR1 SGHKS and CDR2 YYEKEE (reference sequence). The CDR3 region has the DNA TGTGCCAGCAGCTTCACAGGGGATCAGCCCCAGCATTTT. Encoded protein: CASSFTGDQPQHF.

The V call is TRBV7-2, the J call TRBJ2-1; no clear D gene. The germline V and J ends were trimmed by 3 bases and 5 bases, with 5 bases remaining between them. Germline V gene sequence: CDR1 SGHTA, CDR2 FQGNSA. The CDR3 spans 12 residues. The CDR3 coding sequence is TGTGCCAGCAGCTTTTATAACAATGAGCAGTTCTTC. As protein: CASSFYNNEQFF.

This clone has just one count. This chain links TRBV18 with TRBJ1-2; 10 bases are a match to TRBD1. J lost 6 bases, V lost 2 bases, and 6 bases had no gene match. CDR1 and CDR2 from the germline V gene are KGHSH and LQKENI. This CDR3 has 15 residues. The CDR3 protein is CASSPASGTGDGYTF. The CDR3 nucleotides are TGTGCCAGCTCACCAGCAAGCGGGACAGGGGATGGCTACACCTTC.

The chain employs TRBV4-1 and TRBJ2-1, with 10 nucleotides matching TRBD2. Trimming at V came to 2 bases and at J to 0 bases, leaving 7 bases not matched to a gene. This CDR3 is 18 amino acids long. Germline CDR1 and CDR2: MGHRA and YSYEKL. In DNA, the CDR3 is TGCGCCAGCAGCCAATGGACTAGCGGCCAGAGCTCCTACAATGAGCAGTTCTTC. Amino acid sequence: CASSQWTSGQSSYNEQFF.

The J gene is TRBJ1-1, the V gene TRBV5-6; D may be TRBD1 (5 bases). Germline V gene data show CDR1 as SGHDT and CDR2 as YYEEEE. V gave up 2 bases and J gave up 3 bases, with 8 bases separating them. The CDR3 contains 13 residues. Here the CDR3 DNA reads TGTGCCAGCAGCTTTGACAGTTACACTGAAGCTTTCTTT. Its protein product is CASSFDSYTEAFF.

As regards this clone: A much larger clone sits a single nucleotide away, making a read error possible. At the DNA level, this CDR3 is encoded by other sequences in the same sample as well. The chain employs TRBV5-1 and TRBJ2-1, with 10 bases that match TRBD2. The CDR3 runs to 15 residues. Germline CDR1 reads SGHRS; CDR2 reads YFSETQ. Trimming took 2 bases from V and 3 from J; bases not matched to a gene: 2. CDR3 coding DNA: TGCGCCAGCAGCTTATCTAGCGGGGGCTACAATGAGCAGTTCTTC. Its protein is CASSLSSGGYNEQFF.

About this clone: Other DNA sequences of this sample code for an identical CDR3. This chain joins TRBV30 and TRBJ2-1; D uncertain. Per the germline V gene, CDR1 is GTSNPN and CDR2 is SVGIG (reference sequence). The CDR3 has 12 amino acids. Trimming cost V 2 bases and J 4 bases, with 6 bases left between them. CDR3 sequence: CAWSRPYNEQFF. The CDR3 region has the DNA TGTGCCTGGAGTCGGCCATACAATGAGCAGTTCTTC.

A few counts support this clone. The V call is TRBV11-2, the J call TRBJ2-1, with 8 positions matching TRBD2. V lost 5 bases and J lost 9; bases outside the gene matches: 15. The CDR3 spans 16 residues. Germline V gene sequence: CDR1 SGHAT, CDR2 FQNNGV. CDR3 in DNA: TGTGCCAGCAGCGACAGACCCCGGGAGGGCGGGACTGAGCAGTTCTTC. Translated, it gives CASSDRPREGGTEQFF.

A note on this clone: The same CDR3 is also encoded by other DNA sequences in this sample. V usage is TRBV7-2 and J usage is TRBJ2-1; D is possibly TRBD2 (6 bases). The CDR3 runs to 15 residues. The V and J ends lost 1 base and 3 bases respectively, with 10 bases between them. The V gene's germline CDR1 is SGHTA and CDR2 FQGNSA. This CDR3 is CASSLDSGLYNEQFF. The CDR3 bases are TGTGCCAGCAGCTTAGATTCGGGACTCTACAATGAGCAGTTCTTC.

The chain recombines TRBV11-3 with TRBJ2-2, with 8 bases that match TRBD2. V gave up 10 bases and J gave up 4 bases; unmatched junction bases: 17. This CDR3 region has 17 residues. CDR1 and CDR2 from the germline V gene are SGHNT and YENEEA. The CDR3 DNA is TGTGCCACCACGCAATGGGAGACGGGAGGGAGCACCGGGGAGCTGTTTTTT. It encodes CATTQWETGGSTGELFF.

The rearrangement joins TRBV29-1 to TRBJ2-5; 15 nucleotides match TRBD2. CDR1 SQVTM and CDR2 ANQGSEA come from the germline V gene. This CDR3 has 14 residues. Losses at the gene ends were 8 bases for V and 5 bases for J; bases not matched to a gene: 6. CDR3: CSTGTSGGRETQYF. The CDR3 DNA reads as TGCAGCACCGGGACTAGCGGGGGGAGGGAGACCCAGTACTTC.

The chain uses TRBV19 and TRBJ1-5, with 7 bases identical to TRBD1. V lost 3 bases, J lost 4 bases, and 3 bases stayed unmatched. In germline, CDR1 is LNHDA, CDR2 SQIVND (reference sequence). This CDR3 contains 14 residues. CDR3 DNA sequence: TGTGCCAGTAGTATGGGGACAGAAAATCAGCCCCAGCATTTT. Its protein product is CASSMGTENQPQHF.

This chain joins TRBV28 and TRBJ1-3, with D possibly matching TRBD1 (5 bases). This CDR3 is 18 amino acids long. From germline, CDR1 is MDHEN and CDR2 SYDVKM. The V gene lost 5 bases and the J gene lost 2 bases, with 22 bases spanning the gap. CDR3 DNA: TGTGCCAGCAGTATCACCGGGACCCCTGGCTCTGCTGGAAACACCATATATTTT. Translation: CASSITGTPGSAGNTIYF.

This clone was seen at least ten times. This chain connects TRBV7-2 to TRBJ2-5; D is unclear. Trimming took 5 bases from V and 11 from J, leaving 15 bases between them. Germline CDR1 SGHTA, CDR2 FQGNSA. This CDR3 is 12 amino acids long. The CDR3 region has the DNA TGTGCCAGCAGCCCCTACATTGAGGAGCAGTACTTC. It encodes CASSPYIEEQYF.

This clone was detected only a few times. This chain joins TRBV27 and TRBJ1-4, with D uncertain. Trimming pared 2 bases from V and 11 bases from J, leaving 15 bases between. Germline V gives CDR1 MNHEY, CDR2 SMNVEV (reference sequence). The CDR3 spans 14 residues. This chain's CDR3 is CASSLTQVSGKLFF. CDR3 coding DNA: TGTGCCAGCAGTTTAACTCAGGTTTCCGGGAAACTGTTTTTT. The full variable domain, completed using reference TRBV27 and TRBJ1-4, is EAQVTQNPRYLITVTGKKLTVTCSQNMNHEYMSWYRQDPGLGLRQIYYSMNVEVTDKGDVPEGYKVSRKEKRNFPLILESPSPNQTSLYFCASSLTQVSGKLFFGSGTQLSVL.